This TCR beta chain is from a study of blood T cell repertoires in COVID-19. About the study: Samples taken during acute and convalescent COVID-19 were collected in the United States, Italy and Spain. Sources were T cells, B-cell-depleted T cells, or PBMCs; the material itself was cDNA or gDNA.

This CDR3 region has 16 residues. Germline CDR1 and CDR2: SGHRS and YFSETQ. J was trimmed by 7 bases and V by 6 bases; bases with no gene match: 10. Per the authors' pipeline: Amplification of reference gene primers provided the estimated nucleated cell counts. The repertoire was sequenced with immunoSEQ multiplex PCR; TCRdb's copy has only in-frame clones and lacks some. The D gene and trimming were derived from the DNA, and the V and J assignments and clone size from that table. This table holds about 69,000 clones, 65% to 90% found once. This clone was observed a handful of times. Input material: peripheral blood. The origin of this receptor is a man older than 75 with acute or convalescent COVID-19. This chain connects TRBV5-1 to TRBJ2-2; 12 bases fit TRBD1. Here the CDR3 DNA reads TGCGCCAGCACCCTTGCGGGACAGGGGGCCGGCGGGGAGCTGTTTTTT. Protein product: CASTLAGQGAGGELFF.